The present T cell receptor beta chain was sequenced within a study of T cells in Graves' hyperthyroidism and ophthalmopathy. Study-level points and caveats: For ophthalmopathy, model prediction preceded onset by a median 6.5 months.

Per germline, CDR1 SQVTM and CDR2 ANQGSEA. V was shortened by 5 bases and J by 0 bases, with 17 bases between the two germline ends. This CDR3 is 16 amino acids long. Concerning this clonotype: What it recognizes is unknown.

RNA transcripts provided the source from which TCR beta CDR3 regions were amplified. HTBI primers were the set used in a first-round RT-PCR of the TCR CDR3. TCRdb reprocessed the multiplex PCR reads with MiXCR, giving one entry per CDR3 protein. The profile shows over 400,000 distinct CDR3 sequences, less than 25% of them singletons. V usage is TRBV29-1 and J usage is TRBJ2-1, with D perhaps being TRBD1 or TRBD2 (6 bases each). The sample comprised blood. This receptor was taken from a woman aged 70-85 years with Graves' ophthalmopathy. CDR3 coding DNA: TGCAGCGTTCTACCCGGGGGACAAAGCTCCTACAATGAGCAGTTCTTC. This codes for CSVLPGGQSSYNEQFF.